This T cell receptor beta chain was captured in a study of T cells after yellow fever vaccination. There are many counts of this clonotype. TCRdb reprocessed the 5' RACE reads with MiXCR, giving one entry per CDR3 protein. This sample has just over 300,000 distinct CDR3 sequences; roughly 3.5% occur once, and the top ten carry about 25%. CDR1 and CDR2 from the germline V gene are MNHEY and SVGAGI. The V segment lost 5 bases and the J segment 4 bases; nucleotides outside the gene matches: 6. This CDR3 is 14 amino acids long. The specimen comprised PBMCs, sampled on the day of the yellow fever booster vaccination. The chain carries TRBV6-5 and TRBJ1-1; the match to TRBD1 covers 8 bases. The receptor was isolated from a man between 18 and 29 years old who received the YFV17D yellow fever vaccine. The CDR3 loop reads CASSTDRAGTEAFF. The CDR3 nucleotides read TGTGCCAGCAGTACGGACAGGGCTGGCACTGAAGCTTTCTTT.